The 22 T cell receptor beta chains reported below all come from one sample, sequenced in a study of CD8 T cells in ankylosing spondylitis. Overall study findings and caveats: In ankylosing spondylitis blood, a motif of roughly 8 highly homologous TCR beta variants appeared characteristic.

These receptors have no identified antigens. TCRdb reprocessed the 5' RACE reads with MiXCR, giving one entry per CDR3 protein. The repertoire consists of about 210,000 distinct CDR3 sequences, with 7% to 8% occurring once and the leading ten covering approximately 15%. The specimen was blood, either unsorted or a sorted T cell fraction (not recorded which). The receptors originated from a male donor with ankylosing spondylitis.

This clonotype was detected many times. The chain uses TRBV6-5 and TRBJ2-7; 7 nucleotides agree with TRBD2. Germline CDR1 reads MNHEY; CDR2 reads SVGAGI. The CDR3 has 15 residues. V lost 2 bases to trimming and J lost 3 bases; unmatched junction nucleotides: 7. This CDR3 reads CASSYGLAAYYEQYF. The DNA of the CDR3 is TGTGCCAGCAGTTACGGGCTAGCGGCTTACTACGAGCAGTACTTC.

This clonotype came up many times. The CDR3 DNA is TGTGCCAGCAGAGCAGGGGACTTTGGCCGGAACTACACCTTC. Residues: CASRAGDFGRNYTF. V gene TRBV7-9 combines with J gene TRBJ1-2, with a weak D call TRBD1 (6 bases). Germline V CDR1 and CDR2: SEHNR, FQNEAQ (reference sequence). This CDR3 comprises 14 residues. Deletions cut 6 bases from V and 10 bases from J, with 21 bases between.

This clonotype was counted many times. This chain connects TRBV4-1 to TRBJ2-7; D ambiguous. Germline CDR1 reads MGHRA; CDR2 reads YSYEKL. The ends were cut back, 0 bases at V and 6 bases at J, with 18 bases in the middle. The CDR3 is 16 amino acids. The CDR3 nucleotides read TGCGCCAGCAGCCAAGATAGTGGACCAGCTTCGGGCGAGCAGTACTTC. Its protein is CASSQDSGPASGEQYF.

This clonotype was counted only a few times. The chain employs TRBV19 and TRBJ2-2; 11 bases are shared with TRBD1. CDR1 and CDR2 from the germline V gene are LNHDA and SQIVND (reference sequence). V lost 6 bases, J lost 5 bases, and 5 bases stayed unmatched. The CDR3 contains 15 residues. CDR3 residues: CASRGQGGLTGELFF. CDR3 in DNA: TGTGCCAGTAGGGGACAGGGGGGGTTAACCGGGGAGCTGTTTTTT.

This clonotype was detected many times. This sequence joins TRBV6-2 or TRBV6-3 and TRBJ2-1, with no clear D. Germline CDR1 reads MNHEY; CDR2 reads SVGEGT. The V end was cut by 6 bases, the J end by 5 bases, with 17 bases between. The CDR3 is 15 amino acids. CDR3 bases: TGTGCCAGCAGCGGTAGGGTGGGTAAGGACAATGAGCAGTTCTTC. Residues: CASSGRVGKDNEQFF.

This clonotype occurred many times. The rearrangement uses TRBV27 and TRBJ2-2; TRBD2 matches at 8 bases. CDR3 length equals 16 residues. Germline lookup yields CDR1 MNHEY and CDR2 SMNVEV (reference sequence). With V trimmed by 4 bases and J by 3 bases, 7 bases remained unmatched. CDR3 residues: CASSWSAGDDTGELFF. DNA of the CDR3: TGTGCCAGCAGTTGGTCAGCGGGGGATGACACCGGGGAGCTGTTTTTT.

The chain combines TRBV4-3 with TRBJ2-7, with no clear D. Germline V lookup: CDR1 LGHNA, CDR2 YSLEER. The CDR3 contains 15 residues. The V gene lost 0 bases and the J gene lost 3 bases, with 12 bases spanning the gap. The CDR3 bases are TGCGCCAGCAGCCAAGAGTACAGCCCGCTCTACGAGCAGTACTTC. Translation: CASSQEYSPLYEQYF.

Many counts were recorded for this clonotype. This chain uses TRBV28 with TRBJ2-5, with TRBD2 identical over 7 bases. CDR1 and CDR2 from the germline V gene are MDHEN and SYDVKM. CDR3 length: 17 residues. V shed 3 bases and J 0 bases; nucleotides not matched to a gene: 10. The chain's CDR3 is CASSLIWEGQHQETQYF. In DNA, the CDR3 is TGTGCCAGCAGTTTGATTTGGGAGGGCCAGCACCAAGAGACCCAGTACTTC. Together with reference TRBV28 and TRBJ2-5, the CDR3 gives the full variable domain: DVKVTQSSRYLVKRTGEKVFLECVQDMDHENMFWYRQDPGLGLRLIYFSYDVKMKEKGDIPEGYSVSREKKERFSLILESASTNQTSMYLCASSLIWEGQHQETQYFGPGTRLLVL.

This clonotype was seen ten or more times. The chain uses TRBV7-9 and TRBJ2-1; D perhaps matches TRBD2 (6 bases). V gave up 5 bases and J gave up 3 bases, with 14 bases separating them. Germline CDR1 reads SEHNR; CDR2 reads FQNEAQ (reference sequence). The CDR3 length is 15 residues. The DNA of the CDR3 is TGTGCCAGCAGCCCAGGAGGGGCCTACTACAATGAGCAGTTCTTC. It specifies CASSPGGAYYNEQFF.

The chain uses TRBV6-2 or TRBV6-3 and TRBJ2-3; D is unresolved. The ends were cut back, 0 bases at V and 2 bases at J, with 6 bases in the middle. CDR1 is MNHEY, CDR2 SVGEGT, per germline. CDR3 length: 14 amino acids. The CDR3 loop reads CASSYSVSTDTQYF. CDR3 coding DNA: TGTGCCAGCAGTTACTCGGTTTCCACAGATACGCAGTATTTT.

This clonotype was observed a handful of times. The chain uses TRBV28 and TRBJ1-5; D not resolved. Deletions cut 6 bases from V and 3 bases from J, with 21 bases between. Germline V gene data show CDR1 as MDHEN and CDR2 as SYDVKM. CDR3 length: 17 amino acids. The CDR3: CASSVVGRQAFNQPQHF. For the CDR3, the DNA is TGTGCCAGCAGCGTGGTAGGCAGGCAAGCCTTCAATCAGCCCCAGCATTTT.

This clonotype was observed many times. The chain joins TRBV6-5 to TRBJ2-1; 7 bases are a match to TRBD1. The V gene's germline CDR1 is MNHEY and CDR2 SVGAGI. The CDR3 loop spans 14 amino acids. Trimming took 2 bases from V and 5 from J; bases not matched to a gene: 3. The CDR3 region has the DNA TGTGCCAGCAGTTACGGGACAGCTAACAATGAGCAGTTCTTC. Residues: CASSYGTANNEQFF.

This clonotype was seen only a few times. This chain connects TRBV12-5 to TRBJ2-2, with TRBD1 identical over 8 bases. V shed 6 bases, J shed 5 bases, and the junction held 11 bases outside the gene matches. Germline V lookup: CDR1 LGHNT, CDR2 FRNRAP. This CDR3 spans 16 amino acids. The CDR3 DNA sequence: TGTGCTAGTGGGGGCACTCAGGGGGCGCTTACCGGGGAGCTGTTTTTT. Amino acid sequence: CASGGTQGALTGELFF.

The V call is TRBV29-1, the J call TRBJ1-6; unclear D gene. Germline V lookup: CDR1 SQVTM, CDR2 ANQGSEA. This CDR3 has 14 amino acids. V lost 6 bases and J 0 bases, leaving 9 bases between the germline ends. DNA of the CDR3: TGCAGCGTGCGGGAAGACTCCTATAATTCACCCCTCCACTTT. Translated: CSVREDSYNSPLHF.

This clonotype was seen many times. The chain carries TRBV29-1 and TRBJ1-1; unclear D gene. CDR3 length: 14 amino acids. Germline loops: CDR1 SQVTM, CDR2 ANQGSEA. V lost 4 bases and J 0 bases, leaving 12 bases between the germline ends. CDR3 sequence (DNA): TGCAGCGTTGGTGGAATTTGGATGAACACTGAAGCTTTCTTT. It encodes CSVGGIWMNTEAFF.

This clonotype was observed at least ten times. The chain uses TRBV5-5 and TRBJ1-1; D not certain. The CDR3 length is 14 residues. CDR1 is SGHKS and CDR2 is YYEKEE in the germline V gene (reference sequence). The V and J ends lost 3 bases and 0 bases respectively, with 9 bases between them. This chain's CDR3 is CASSWRALNTEAFF. The CDR3 DNA is TGTGCCAGCAGCTGGAGGGCTTTGAACACTGAAGCTTTCTTT. The full variable domain, with the rest looked up from reference TRBV5-5 and TRBJ1-1, is DAGVTQSPTHLIKTRGQQVTLRCSPISGHKSVSWYQQVLGQGPQFIFQYYEKEERGRGNFPDRFSARQFPNYSSELNVNALLLGDSALYLCASSWRALNTEAFFGQGTRLTVV.

Ten or more counts support this clonotype. This chain uses TRBV28 with TRBJ2-5; TRBD2 agrees at 7 bases. The CDR3 extends over 17 amino acids. Per germline, CDR1 MDHEN and CDR2 SYDVKM. With V trimmed by 8 bases and J by 2 bases, 17 bases remained unmatched. In nucleotides, the CDR3 is TGTGCCAGCCCGAATTCTCCGAGCGGGGAAATACAAGAGACCCAGTACTTC. Its protein is CASPNSPSGEIQETQYF.

This clonotype was found many times. The chain recombines TRBV24-1 with TRBJ2-1; TRBD2 is a possible D gene (5 bases). The CDR3 spans 11 residues. Trimming left V 6 bases short and J 11 bases short, with 10 bases between. Germline CDR1 is KGHDR and CDR2 is SFDVKD. In nucleotides, the CDR3 is TGTGCCACCAGTACTCTAGCTAAGCAGTTCTTC. It specifies CATSTLAKQFF.

This clonotype was recorded a few times. The J gene is TRBJ2-1, the V gene TRBV7-9; D remains unclear. CDR3 length: 16 amino acids. Trimming stripped 2 bases from V and 10 bases from J, with 21 bases between. Germline CDR1 is SEHNR and CDR2 is FQNEAQ (reference sequence). The CDR3 bases are TGTGCCAGCAGCTTAATTGCTCCTAGTTCCCCAAGGGAGCAGTTCTTC. Translating gives CASSLIAPSSPREQFF. The variable domain in full, with the rest retrieved from reference TRBV7-9 and TRBJ2-1, is DTGVSQNPRHKITKRGQNVTFRCDPISEHNRLYWYRQTLGQGPEFLTYFQNEAQLEKSRLLSDRFSAERPKGSFSTLEIQRTEQGDSAMYLCASSLIAPSSPREQFFGPGTRLTVL.

The count of this clonotype is one. This chain joins TRBV27 and TRBJ1-6; the D gene is possibly TRBD1 (5 bases). Trimming took 3 bases from V and 8 from J, leaving 11 bases between them. Germline V gene sequence: CDR1 MNHEY, CDR2 SMNVEV (reference sequence). There are 14 residues in the CDR3. DNA of the CDR3: TGTGCCAGCAGTTTTGGTGGGACGGATTCACCCCTCCACTTT. Amino acids: CASSFGGTDSPLHF.

The sample holds many counts of this clonotype. V is TRBV28 and J is TRBJ1-1; no clear D. V was shortened by 2 bases and J by 12 bases, with 10 bases between the two germline ends. CDR1 is MDHEN and CDR2 is SYDVKM in the germline V gene. The CDR3 is 11 amino acids. The CDR3 reads CASSLRRVSFF. For the CDR3, the DNA is TGTGCCAGCAGTTTAAGAAGGGTCTCTTTCTTT.

This clonotype showed up many times. The chain combines TRBV28 with TRBJ2-7, with a tentative D call TRBD2 (7 bases). Trimming took 7 bases from V and 5 from J, leaving 15 bases between them. Germline CDR1 MDHEN, CDR2 SYDVKM. The CDR3 loop spans 13 amino acids. Here the CDR3 reads CASTLGGGNEQYF. In DNA form, the CDR3 reads TGTGCCAGCACCCTAGGGGGGGGAAACGAGCAGTACTTC.